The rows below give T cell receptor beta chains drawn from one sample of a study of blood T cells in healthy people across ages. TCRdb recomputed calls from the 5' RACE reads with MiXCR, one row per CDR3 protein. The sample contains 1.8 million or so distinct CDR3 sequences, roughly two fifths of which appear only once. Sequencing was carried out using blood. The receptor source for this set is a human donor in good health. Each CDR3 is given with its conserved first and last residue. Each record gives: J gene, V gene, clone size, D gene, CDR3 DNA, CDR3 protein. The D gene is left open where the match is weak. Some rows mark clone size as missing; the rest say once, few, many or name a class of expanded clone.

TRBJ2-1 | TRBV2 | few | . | TGTGCCAGCAGTGACAGGGTAGGGACGAATGAGCAGTTCTTC | CASSDRVGTNEQFF
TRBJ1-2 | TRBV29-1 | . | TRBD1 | TGCAGCGTTGAAGACAGGGGGCGAGGTGGCTACACCTTC | CSVEDRGRGGYTF
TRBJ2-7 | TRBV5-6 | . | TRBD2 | TGTACCAGCAGCCCGCGTACTAGCGGGGCCTCCCTCGGAGAGCAGTACTTC | CTSSPRTSGASLGEQYF
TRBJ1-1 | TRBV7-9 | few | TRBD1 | TGTGCCAGCAGCCCTCCACAGGGGCATATGGCCATTGGCACTGAAGCTTTCTTT | CASSPPQGHMAIGTEAFF
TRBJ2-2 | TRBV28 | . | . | TGTGCCAGCCATGTTTCTGGTTCCGGGGAGCTGTTTTTT | CASHVSGSGELFF
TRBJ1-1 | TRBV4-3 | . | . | TGCGCCAGCAGCCAAGACAGGGTTGACACTGAAGCTTTCTTT | CASSQDRVDTEAFF
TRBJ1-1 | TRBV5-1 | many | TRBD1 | TGTGCCAGCAGCTTAGGGACAGCGAACACTGAAGCTTTCTTT | CASSLGTANTEAFF
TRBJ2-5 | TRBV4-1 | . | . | TGCGCCAGCAGCCACCAGCCACAAGAGACCCAGTACTTC | CASSHQPQETQYF
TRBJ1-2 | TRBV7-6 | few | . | TGTGCCAGCAGCTTAACAGATACTAACTATGGCTACACCTTC | CASSLTDTNYGYTF
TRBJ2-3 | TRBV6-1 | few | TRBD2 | TGTGCCAGCAGTCCAAGGACTAGCGGGGGCCGCACAGATACGCAGTATTTT | CASSPRTSGGRTDTQYF
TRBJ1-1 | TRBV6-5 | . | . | TGTGCCAGCAGTTCCTGGGGCTACATGAACACTGAAGCTTTCTTT | CASSSWGYMNTEAFF
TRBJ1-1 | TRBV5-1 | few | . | TGCGCCAGCAGCCGTCGAGAGACCCTCAACACTGAAGCTTTCTTT | CASSRRETLNTEAFF
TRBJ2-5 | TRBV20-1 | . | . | TGCAGTGCTTTCAGACAGAACCAAGAGACCCAGTACTTC | CSAFRQNQETQYF
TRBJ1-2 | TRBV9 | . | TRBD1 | TGTGCCAGCAGCCCACGGGACAGGGGACCACTGGGCGGCTACACCTTC | CASSPRDRGPLGGYTF
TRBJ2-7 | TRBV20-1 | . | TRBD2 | TGCAGTGCTAGAGGGGGCTGGACTAGCGGGGGGCTGAGCTCCTACGAGCAGTACTTC | CSARGGWTSGGLSSYEQYF
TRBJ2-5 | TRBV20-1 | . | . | TGCAGTGCTAGAGATCCAGTAGCGGCACAAGAGACCCAGTACTTC | CSARDPVAAQETQYF
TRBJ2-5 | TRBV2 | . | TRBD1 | TGTGCCAGCAGTGTTGCCGGGACAGGGGGATACAATGAGCAGTACTTC | CASSVAGTGGYNEQYF
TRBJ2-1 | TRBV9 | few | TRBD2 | TGTGCCAGCAGCGCCGGGACTAGCGGGGGGGTCGATGAGCAGTTCTTC | CASSAGTSGGVDEQFF
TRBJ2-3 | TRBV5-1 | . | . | TGCGCCAGCAGCTCCTGGGACCAGGACACAGATACGCAGTATTTT | CASSSWDQDTDTQYF
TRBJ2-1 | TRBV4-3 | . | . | TGCGCCAGCAGCCAAGAGAGACAGCAGAACAATGAGCAGTTCTTC | CASSQERQQNNEQFF
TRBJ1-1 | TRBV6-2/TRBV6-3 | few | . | TGTGCCAGCACCGACATGGTATATCCTTTCTTT | CASTDMVYPFF
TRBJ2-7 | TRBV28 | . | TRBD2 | TGTGCCAGCAGACCCGGACTAGCGGGATACGAGCAGTACTTC | CASRPGLAGYEQYF
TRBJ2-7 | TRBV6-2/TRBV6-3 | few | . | TGTGCCAGCAGTTACTCGAGCCGCAGGGGCGAGCAGTACTTC | CASSYSSRRGEQYF
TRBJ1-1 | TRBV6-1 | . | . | TGTGCCAGCTCCGTAGGGGCGACCACTGAAGCTTTCTTT | CASSVGATTEAFF
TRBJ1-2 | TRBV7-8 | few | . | TGTGCCAGCAGCTCGCGTCTTGTCAAGAACTATGGCTACACCTTC | CASSSRLVKNYGYTF
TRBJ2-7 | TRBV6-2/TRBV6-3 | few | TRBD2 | TGTGCCAGCAGCCCTGGGACTAGAGCCTACGAGCAGTACTTC | CASSPGTRAYEQYF
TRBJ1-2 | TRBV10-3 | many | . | TGTGCCATCGGCGGGAACTATGGCTACACCTTC | CAIGGNYGYTF